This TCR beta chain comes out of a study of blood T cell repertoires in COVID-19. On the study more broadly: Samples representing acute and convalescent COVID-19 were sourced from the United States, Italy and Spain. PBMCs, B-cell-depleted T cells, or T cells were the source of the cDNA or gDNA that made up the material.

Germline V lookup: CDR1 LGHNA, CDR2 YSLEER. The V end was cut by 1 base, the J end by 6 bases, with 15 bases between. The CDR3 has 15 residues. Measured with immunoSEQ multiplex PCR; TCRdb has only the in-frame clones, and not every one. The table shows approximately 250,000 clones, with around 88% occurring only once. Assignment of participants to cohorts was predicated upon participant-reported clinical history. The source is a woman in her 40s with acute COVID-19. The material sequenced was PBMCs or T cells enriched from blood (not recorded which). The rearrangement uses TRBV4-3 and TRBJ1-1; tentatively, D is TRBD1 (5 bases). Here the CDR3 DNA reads TGCGCCAGCAGCCAAGTACAGGTTGGGGGGGCTGAAGCTTTCTTT. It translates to CASSQVQVGGAEAFF.